Shown below are 26 T cell receptor beta chains from a single sample sequenced in a study of radiotherapy plus CTLA-4 blockade in lung cancer. Produced via immunoSEQ multiplex PCR; TCRdb's table is partial and in-frame only. Of 50,000 to 70,000 clones in the sample, just over 75% were seen once. This material consisted of peripheral blood, taken from a patient treated with radiotherapy plus ipilimumab. Receptors were obtained from a human donor with non-small cell lung cancer who had a partial response to radiotherapy plus ipilimumab.

In nucleotides, the CDR3 is TGTGCCAGCAGCTCGGCGGGCGGGGGGGCCGCCCAAGAGACCCAGTACTTC. Residues: CASSSAGGGAAQETQYF. This sequence joins TRBV5-4 and TRBJ2-5; 9 nucleotides align to TRBD2. Per the germline V gene, CDR1 is SGHNT and CDR2 is YYREEE (reference sequence). J lost 1 base, V lost 3 bases, and 10 bases had no gene match. The CDR3 contains 17 residues.

V is TRBV6-1 and J is TRBJ1-4; D might be TRBD1 (5 bases). Trimming removed 5 bases from V and 3 bases from J, with 7 bases in between. The CDR3 spans 13 residues. Per germline, CDR1 MNHNS and CDR2 SASEGT. The CDR3 DNA sequence: TGTGCCAGCAGTCAGGGTCCTAATGAAAAACTGTTTTTT. Its translation is CASSQGPNEKLFF.

The chain combines TRBV7-9 with TRBJ2-7, with 9 bases aligning to TRBD1. The CDR3 covers 14 residues. Trimming at V came to 6 bases and at J to 6 bases, leaving 9 bases not matched to a gene. Germline CDR1 SEHNR, CDR2 FQNEAQ (reference sequence). The CDR3 here is CASRLTGGFVEQYF. As DNA, the CDR3 is TGTGCCAGCAGGTTGACAGGGGGGTTCGTCGAGCAGTACTTC.

The chain recombines TRBV9 with TRBJ2-6, with no clear D. There are 15 residues in the CDR3. Per the germline V gene, CDR1 is SGDLS and CDR2 is YYNGEE. Deletions cut 4 bases from V and 0 bases from J, with 8 bases between. CDR3 in amino acids: CASSRGPSGANVLTF. The CDR3 DNA is TGTGCCAGCAGCCGCGGCCCCTCTGGGGCCAACGTCCTGACTTTC.

The chain joins TRBV15 to TRBJ2-2; D is unclear. CDR1 is LNHNV and CDR2 is YYDKDF in the germline V gene (reference sequence). The CDR3 length is 14 residues. The germline V and J ends were trimmed by 0 bases and 4 bases, with 6 bases remaining between them. Here the CDR3 reads CATSRDMSTGELFF. CDR3 nucleotide sequence: TGTGCCACCAGCAGAGATATGAGCACCGGGGAGCTGTTTTTT.

This clone is a singleton in its sample. The V call is TRBV27, the J call TRBJ2-7; 8 bases agree with TRBD1. Germline-derived CDR1 and CDR2 are MNHEY and SMNVEV (reference sequence). J was trimmed by 6 bases and V by 0 bases; bases with no gene match: 7. The CDR3 length is 15 residues. In DNA form, the CDR3 reads TGTGCCAGCAGTTTATCTGGACAGGGAAGGACCGAGCAGTACTTC. Protein: CASSLSGQGRTEQYF.

This clone has just one count. The rearrangement uses TRBV7-9 and TRBJ1-3, with TRBD1 matching 9 bases. The CDR3 loop spans 19 amino acids. The V gene end was trimmed by 9 bases and the J gene end by 3 bases; junction bases not matched to a gene: 21. Germline CDR1 is SEHNR and CDR2 is FQNEAQ (reference sequence). The chain's CDR3 is CASSTTRTGDRTFGNTIYF. The CDR3 region has the DNA TGTGCCAGTAGCACCACCCGGACAGGGGACCGAACTTTTGGAAACACCATATATTTT.

The chain links TRBV15 to TRBJ2-1; the D gene is possibly TRBD2 (6 bases). Trimming shortened V by 0 bases and J by 8 bases, and 11 bases separated the two germline ends. Germline V lookup: CDR1 LNHNV, CDR2 YYDKDF (reference sequence). There are 14 residues in the CDR3. The CDR3 DNA reads as TGTGCCACCAGCAGAGATGACGGGAGCGATGAGCAGTTCTTC. It is translated as CATSRDDGSDEQFF.

The genes are TRBV11-3 and TRBJ2-1; no firm D call. The CDR3 is made up of 14 amino acids. V shed 6 bases and J shed 5 bases, with 14 bases lying between them. Per the germline V gene, CDR1 is SGHNT and CDR2 is YENEEA. This CDR3 is CASSRDSYNNEQFF. The CDR3 DNA is TGTGCCAGCAGTCGAGATAGCTACAACAATGAGCAGTTCTTC.

The CDR3 sequence is CASSPPGQGANYGYTF. The CDR3 nucleotides read TGTGCCAGCAGCCCCCCGGGACAGGGGGCCAACTATGGCTACACCTTC. The genes are TRBV11-2 and TRBJ1-2; 12 nucleotides align to TRBD1. The germline CDR1 and CDR2 sequences are SGHAT and FQNNGV. The CDR3 is 16 residues long. The V segment lost 5 bases and the J segment 2 bases; nucleotides outside the gene matches: 6.

The chain recombines TRBV7-9 with TRBJ1-1; D perhaps matches TRBD1 (6 bases). Trimming took off 5 bases at V and 1 base at J, with 8 bases between the two ends. Germline CDR1 and CDR2: SEHNR and FQNEAQ (reference sequence). The CDR3 consists of 13 residues. The CDR3 reads CASSLDRNTEAFF. CDR3 bases: TGTGCCAGCAGCCTGGACAGGAACACTGAAGCTTTCTTT.

V is TRBV6-5 and J is TRBJ2-5; 7 nucleotides align to TRBD2. The J call may be faulty, since TRBJ2-7 better matches the DNA end. In germline, CDR1 is MNHEY, CDR2 SVGAGI. The CDR3 is 15 amino acids. The CDR3 loop is CATQIAGSLPYEQYF. CDR3 nucleotides: TGTGCCACCCAAATAGCGGGCAGCCTCCCTTACGAGCAGTACTTC.

The rearrangement joins TRBV28 to TRBJ2-7, with D tentatively TRBD1 (6 bases). The V and J ends lost 8 bases and 6 bases respectively, with 17 bases between them. CDR1 and CDR2 from the germline V gene are MDHEN and SYDVKM. The CDR3 is 13 residues long. The CDR3 sequence is CASLEGQRAEQYF. DNA of the CDR3: TGTGCCAGCCTCGAAGGACAGAGGGCCGAGCAGTACTTC.

This sequence joins TRBV6-5 and TRBJ2-2, with 10 bases identical to TRBD2. The CDR3 is 16 amino acids. Germline lookup yields CDR1 MNHEY and CDR2 SVGAGI. Trimming removed 4 bases from V and 5 bases from J; junction bases left unmatched: 7. The CDR3 bases are TGTGCCAGCAGTTCCTTAGCGGGGGGTGGTACCGGGGAGCTGTTTTTT. Translation: CASSSLAGGGTGELFF.

The chain has TRBV5-6 and TRBJ2-7, with D perhaps matching TRBD1 (5 bases). V gave up 1 base and J gave up 9 bases, with 14 bases separating them. The CDR3 loop spans 13 amino acids. From germline, CDR1 is SGHDT and CDR2 YYEEEE. The CDR3 spells CASSLSAGIVQYF. CDR3 DNA sequence: TGTGCCAGCAGCTTGTCGGCAGGGATTGTGCAGTACTTC.

The chain uses TRBV10-3 and TRBJ1-1; 10 bases align to TRBD1. Trimming took 3 bases from V and 7 from J; bases not matched to a gene: 8. This CDR3 is 15 amino acids long. The germline V gene encodes CDR1 ENHRY and CDR2 SYGVKD. CDR3 sequence (DNA): TGTGCCATCAGTGATTCGACAGGGGGCAGAGGTGAAGCTTTCTTT. It yields the protein CAISDSTGGRGEAFF.

The V call is TRBV7-3, the J call TRBJ2-5; no clear D gene. The CDR3 contains 13 residues. V was clipped by 3 bases and J by 5 bases, with 10 bases between them. From germline, CDR1 is SGHTA and CDR2 FQGTGA. The CDR3 protein is CASSFASEETQYF. The CDR3 nucleotides are TGTGCCAGCAGCTTTGCTAGTGAGGAGACCCAGTACTTC.

The rearrangement uses TRBV6-6 and TRBJ2-7, with D perhaps matching TRBD2 (6 bases). Trimming left V 4 bases short and J 2 bases short, with 12 bases between. The CDR3 covers 14 residues. The germline V gene has CDR1 MNHNY and CDR2 SVGAGI (reference sequence). The CDR3 reads CASSSPGGAYEQYF. CDR3 bases: TGTGCCAGCAGTTCCCCAGGAGGGGCCTACGAGCAGTACTTC.

V usage is TRBV18 and J usage is TRBJ1-6, with 8 nucleotides matching TRBD1. J lost 9 bases, V lost 2 bases, and 6 bases had no gene match. The CDR3 is made up of 15 amino acids. CDR1 is KGHSH and CDR2 is LQKENI in the germline V gene. CDR3 nucleotides: TGTGCCAGCTCACCAAGAGGACAGGGATTTTCACCCCTCCACTTT. Translation gives CASSPRGQGFSPLHF.

The chain carries TRBV7-7 and TRBJ2-7; TRBD2 agrees at 7 bases. Germline V CDR1 and CDR2: SSHAT, FNYEAQ (reference sequence). CDR3 length: 14 amino acids. The J segment lost 1 base and the V segment lost 5 bases, leaving 5 bases of the junction unmatched. CDR3 protein: CASSPERGSYEQYF. For the CDR3, the DNA is TGTGCCAGCAGCCCGGAGCGGGGATCCTACGAGCAGTACTTC.

This clone has only a few counts. The V and J genes are TRBV11-2 and TRBJ2-2, with D tentatively TRBD1 (6 bases). This CDR3 is built from 13 residues. Trimming removed 6 bases at V and 5 bases at J, with 10 bases between. The germline CDR1 and CDR2 sequences are SGHAT and FQNNGV. This chain's CDR3 is CASRTGWTGELFF. CDR3 sequence (DNA): TGTGCCAGCAGAACAGGGTGGACCGGGGAGCTGTTTTTT. The variable domain in full, completed from reference TRBV11-2 and TRBJ2-2, reads EAGVAQSPRYKIIEKRQSVAFWCNPISGHATLYWYQQILGQGPKLLIQFQNNGVVDDSQLPKDRFSAERLKGVDSTLKIQPAKLEDSAVYLCASRTGWTGELFFGEGSRLTVL.

The chain carries TRBV10-3 and TRBJ2-1; 11 nucleotides line up with TRBD2. The ends lost 11 bases at V and 2 bases at J; junction bases unmatched: 2. CDR3 length equals 13 residues. Germline V gene lookup returns CDR1 ENHRY and CDR2 SYGVKD. The CDR3 DNA is TGTGCCTCTAGCGGGGGGACCTACAATGAGCAGTTCTTC. Translated, it gives CASSGGTYNEQFF.

This clone is a singleton in its sample. The CDR3 nucleotides are TGCGCCAGCAGCCATCCAACACGGGATGAGCAGTTCTTC. Translated, it gives CASSHPTRDEQFF. The chain is built from TRBV4-3 and TRBJ2-1; D is ambiguous. Per germline, CDR1 LGHNA and CDR2 YSLEER. This CDR3 region has 13 residues. Trimming cost V 3 bases and J 8 bases, with 11 bases left between them.

The V and J genes are TRBV5-1 and TRBJ1-1; TRBD1 matches at 7 bases. CDR3 length equals 14 residues. The germline CDR1 and CDR2 sequences are SGHRS and YFSETQ. Trimming cost V 0 bases and J 8 bases; bases outside gene matches: 7. CDR3: CASSLGDRNLEAFF. The CDR3 region has the DNA TGCGCCAGCAGCTTGGGGGACAGAAATCTCGAAGCTTTCTTT.

The chain couples TRBV11-2 to TRBJ2-1; TRBD2 might be the D (5 bases). This CDR3 has 15 amino acids. Germline loops: CDR1 SGHAT, CDR2 FQNNGV. V shed 1 base and J shed 6 bases, with 13 bases lying between them. CDR3 protein: CASSLGLRAANEQFF. The DNA for the CDR3 is TGTGCCAGCAGCTTAGGGTTGAGGGCGGCCAATGAGCAGTTCTTC.

This clone was observed a few times. This chain links TRBV4-2 with TRBJ2-3, with 7 bases matching TRBD1. Germline V CDR1 and CDR2: LGHNA, YNFKEQ. The V segment lost 9 bases and the J segment 1 base; nucleotides outside the gene matches: 13. There are 16 residues in the CDR3. The CDR3 DNA follows: TGTGCCAGGACTTGTAGGGACAGAGGAGGCACAGATACGCAGTATTTT. Translating gives CARTCRDRGGTDTQYF.